This paragraph reports one T cell receptor beta chain. Antigen: not known. This record belongs to a study of radiation and T cells in renal cell carcinoma. Described time point: blood 2 weeks post-SBRT. Treatment denoted: 15 Gy SBRT to primary tumor, nephrectomy 4 weeks later. General observations from the study: Without pretreatment biopsies, baseline tumor clonotype presence was undetermined.

Repertoires were generated with immunoSEQ multiplex PCR, while TCRdb's copy carries only in-frame clones and drops some. Of roughly 140,000 clones in the sample, roughly 87% are singletons; the top ten hold over 10%. Germline assignment: CDR1 SNHLY and CDR2 FYNNEI. The CDR3 totals 15 residues. V lost 7 bases, J lost 7 bases, and 23 bases lay in between. Sample: blood, taken from a patient whose treatment included radiotherapy and nephrectomy. This receptor was obtained from a woman aged 45-65 years with renal cell carcinoma. V usage is TRBV2 and J usage is TRBJ2-7; no clear D. The DNA of the CDR3 is TGTGCCAGCACGACTGACGGAATAACTACGAAGGAGCAGTACTTC. Translated: CASTTDGITTKEQYF.